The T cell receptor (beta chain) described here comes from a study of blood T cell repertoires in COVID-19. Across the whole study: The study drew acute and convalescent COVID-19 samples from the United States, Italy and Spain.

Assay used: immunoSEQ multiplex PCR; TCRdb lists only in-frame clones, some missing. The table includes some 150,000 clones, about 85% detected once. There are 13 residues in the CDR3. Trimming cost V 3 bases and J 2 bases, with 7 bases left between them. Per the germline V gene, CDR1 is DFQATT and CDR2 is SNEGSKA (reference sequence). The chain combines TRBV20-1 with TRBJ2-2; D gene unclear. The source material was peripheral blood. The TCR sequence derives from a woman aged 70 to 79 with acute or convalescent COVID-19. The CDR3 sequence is CSASSFNTGELFF. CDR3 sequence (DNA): TGCAGTGCTAGTAGCTTTAACACCGGGGAGCTGTTTTTT.